A selection of T cell receptor beta chains follows, all from one sample in a study of blood T cell repertoires in COVID-19. Only in-frame clones appear in the TCRdb table, and some are missing; sequencing was by immunoSEQ multiplex PCR. Of 150,000 to 200,000 clones listed, about 88% are singletons. The sequenced material came from peripheral blood. Receptor source: a woman between 25 and 40 years old with active or convalescent COVID-19. The CDR3 runs from the conserved cysteine through the conserved F or W. D genes are given only for firm matches. Only part of the rows carry a size: once, few, many, or a class if the clone is expanded.

V gene: TRBV6-6; clone size: .; D gene: .; J gene: TRBJ1-1; CDR3 DNA: TGTGCCACGCTCCTAAGCCCCAACACTGAAGCTTTCTTT; CDR3 protein: CATLLSPNTEAFF
V gene: TRBV5-4; clone size: .; D gene: .; J gene: TRBJ1-1; CDR3 DNA: TGTGCCAGCAGCTTGGGCTTAGTCTCGGGCACTGAAGCTTTCTTT; CDR3 protein: CASSLGLVSGTEAFF
V gene: TRBV6-5; clone size: once; D gene: TRBD1; J gene: TRBJ2-7; CDR3 DNA: TGTGCCAGCAGTTCCGGGACAGGGACTTACGAGCAGTACTTC; CDR3 protein: CASSSGTGTYEQYF
V gene: TRBV7-2; clone size: .; D gene: .; J gene: TRBJ1-6; CDR3 DNA: TGTGCCAGCAGCTTAGGGACATCCAATTCACCCCTCCACTTT; CDR3 protein: CASSLGTSNSPLHF
V gene: TRBV24-1; clone size: .; D gene: TRBD2; J gene: TRBJ2-2; CDR3 DNA: TGTGCCACCAGTGATAGCGGGAGGAGAGTATCCGGGGAGCTGTTTTTT; CDR3 protein: CATSDSGRRVSGELFF
V gene: TRBV9; clone size: once; D gene: .; J gene: TRBJ2-1; CDR3 DNA: TGTGCCAGCAGCGTTCGACAGTACGGTGAGCAGTTCTTC; CDR3 protein: CASSVRQYGEQFF
V gene: TRBV5-4; clone size: .; D gene: TRBD1; J gene: TRBJ1-3; CDR3 DNA: TGTGCCAGCAGCCCAGGGGGCAGCTCTGGAAACACCATATATTTT; CDR3 protein: CASSPGGSSGNTIYF
V gene: TRBV6-2/TRBV6-3; clone size: .; D gene: TRBD1; J gene: TRBJ2-1; CDR3 DNA: TGTGCCAGCAGCTCCCAGGGGGCGGGGTCCTACAATGAGCAGTTCTTC; CDR3 protein: CASSSQGAGSYNEQFF
V gene: TRBV18; clone size: .; D gene: TRBD1; J gene: TRBJ2-3; CDR3 DNA: TGTGCCAGCTCACCATGGGACAGGGCCCTTAGCACAGATACGCAGTATTTT; CDR3 protein: CASSPWDRALSTDTQYF
V gene: TRBV11-2; clone size: .; D gene: .; J gene: TRBJ1-2; CDR3 DNA: TGTGCCAGCAGCTTAGTTCCAGGCCGGGGGGCTAACTATGGCTACACCTTC; CDR3 protein: CASSLVPGRGANYGYTF
V gene: TRBV4-1; clone size: .; D gene: .; J gene: TRBJ2-7; CDR3 DNA: TGCGCCAGCAGCCAAGATCACAGGGTGGCCGAGCAGTACTTC; CDR3 protein: CASSQDHRVAEQYF